Listed below are T cell receptor beta chains from one sample, sequenced in a study of cytotoxic CD8 clonotypes in ibrutinib-treated CLL. Measured with immunoSEQ multiplex PCR; TCRdb has only the in-frame clones, and not every one. The sample includes some 300,000 clones, almost 80% of them seen just once. This sample comprised PBMCs, obtained before ibrutinib treatment. These receptors all stem from a human donor with chronic lymphocytic leukemia. CDR3s include the opening cysteine and the closing phenylalanine or tryptophan. D genes are given only for firm matches. A clone size is listed for some rows: how often the clone was seen (once, few, many), or a class if it is expanded.

TRBD2	TRBV7-8	NA	TRBJ2-7	TGTGCCAGCAGCCAAAGGACTAGCGGGAGAGGAGAGCAGTACTTC	CASSQRTSGRGEQYF
TRBD2	TRBV25-1	NA	TRBJ2-1	TGTGCCAGCAGTGCGGGAGGCTCCTACAATGAGCAGTTCTTC	CASSAGGSYNEQFF
TRBD2	TRBV27	NA	TRBJ2-7	TGTGCCAGCAGGCAGCTAGCGGGAGGGCGGCCCTTC	CASRQLAGGRPF
NA	TRBV5-1	NA	TRBJ2-7	TGCGCCAGCAACGAAAGAGGGGTTGGATCCTACGAGCAGTACTTC	CASNERGVGSYEQYF
NA	TRBV10-3	NA	TRBJ1-3	TGTGCCACTATAAACAGGAGATCCACCGGAAACACCATATATTTT	CATINRRSTGNTIYF
NA	TRBV4-3	NA	TRBJ2-7	TGCGCCAGCAGCCAAGAGCTCACCTACGAGCAGTACTTC	CASSQELTYEQYF
TRBD1	TRBV5-1	NA	TRBJ1-5	TGCGCCAGCAGCGTCGGGACAGGGGGCAATCAGCCCCAGCATTTT	CASSVGTGGNQPQHF
TRBD2	TRBV2	NA	TRBJ2-2	TGTGCCAGCAGTGAAATGAGCGGGAGACCCGGGGAGCTGTTTTTT	CASSEMSGRPGELFF
NA	TRBV6-6	NA	TRBJ1-2	TGTGCCAGCAGTTACCAGGGACCGCCCCCAGCGGGCTACACCTTC	CASSYQGPPPAGYTF
NA	TRBV11-2	few	TRBJ2-3	TGTGCCAGCAGCTCCCCAAGTAACACAGATACGCAGTATTTT	CASSSPSNTDTQYF
TRBD2	TRBV19	NA	TRBJ2-7	TGTGCCAGTAGTATAGCGGGGCCAAGCGCGGGAGTATTTTACGAGCAGTACTTC	CASSIAGPSAGVFYEQYF
TRBD2	TRBV7-9	NA	TRBJ2-7	TGTGCCAGCACCCGGACTAGCGGAGAGTACGAGCAGTACTTC	CASTRTSGEYEQYF
NA	TRBV27	few	TRBJ2-1	TGTGCCAGCAGTTTATCGAACAGCGAGCAGTTCTTC	CASSLSNSEQFF